This passage covers 24 T cell receptor beta chains from one sample sequenced in a study of cytomegalovirus exposure and HLA in healthy donors. The study ran its PCR with 60 Vbeta and 13 Jbeta primers. Using immunoSEQ multiplex PCR, the repertoire was profiled, and TCRdb retains in-frame clones only, with some absent. The profile covers some 120,000 clones, with around 83% appearing a single time and 22% taken by the ten largest. Sample: PBMCs. The receptors shown here come from a man aged 25-45 years in good health and CMV-seropositive.

This chain joins TRBV11-3 and TRBJ2-7; 9 positions agree with TRBD1. Unmatched junction bases numbered 4, after V lost 5 bases and J lost 2 bases. CDR1 and CDR2 from the germline V gene are SGHNT and YENEEA. The CDR3 is made up of 14 amino acids. The CDR3 region is CASSKGQGPYEQYV. In nucleotides, the CDR3 is TGTGCCAGCAGCAAGGGACAGGGCCCCTACGAGCAGTACGTC.

Written as DNA, the CDR3 is TGTGCCACCAGCAGAGATAGCACGAACACTGAAGCTTTCTTT. Translated, it gives CATSRDSTNTEAFF. The chain has TRBV15 and TRBJ1-1, with no clear D. CDR3 size: 14 residues. The V end lost 0 bases, the J end lost 1 base, and 6 bases lay between the germline ends. Per germline, CDR1 LNHNV and CDR2 YYDKDF (reference sequence).

The gene calls are TRBV4-1 and TRBJ2-7; a weak D match, TRBD1 (6 bases). This CDR3 is 15 amino acids long. Germline-derived CDR1 and CDR2 are MGHRA and YSYEKL. Trimming removed 1 base from V and 3 bases from J, with 13 bases in between. CDR3 in amino acids: CASSQGPGDNYEQYV. The CDR3 DNA follows: TGCGCCAGCAGCCAAGGCCCAGGGGATAACTACGAGCAGTACGTC.

The chain is built from TRBV15 and TRBJ1-2; 11 nucleotides line up with TRBD1. Germline CDR1 reads LNHNV; CDR2 reads YYDKDF (reference sequence). V shed 1 base, J shed 2 bases, and the junction held 6 bases outside the gene matches. The CDR3 sequence is 17 residues long. CDR3: CATSRVRDRGKNYGYTF. The DNA of the CDR3 is TGTGCCACCAGCAGAGTCCGGGACAGGGGGAAGAACTATGGCTACACCTTC.

This clone occurred once. This chain uses TRBV19 with TRBJ2-3; 8 bases align to TRBD1. The CDR3 covers 18 residues. The J segment lost 4 bases and the V segment lost 5 bases, leaving 17 bases of the junction unmatched. From germline, CDR1 is LNHDA and CDR2 SQIVND (reference sequence). DNA for the CDR3: TGTGCCAGTAGTGACCCTCCAGGGGGCCCCTTTGGGGCAGATACGCAGTATTTT. It specifies CASSDPPGGPFGADTQYF. Complete variable domain (other parts from reference TRBV19 and TRBJ2-3): DGGITQSPKYLFRKEGQNVTLSCEQNLNHDAMYWYRQDPGQGLRLIYYSQIVNDFQKGDIAEGYSVSREKKESFPLTVTSAQKNPTAFYLCASSDPPGGPFGADTQYFGPGTRLTVL.

The chain combines TRBV27 with TRBJ2-3; TRBD2 agrees at 10 bases. From germline, CDR1 is MNHEY and CDR2 SMNVEV (reference sequence). With 5 bases clipped from V and 2 bases from J, the junction kept 7 bases outside the gene matches. The CDR3 contains 16 residues. For the CDR3, the DNA is TGTGCCAGCAGTCCACTAGCGGGACACGTCACAGATACGCAGTATTTT. It yields the protein CASSPLAGHVTDTQYF.

This clone was counted a single time. The chain is built from TRBV19 and TRBJ2-2; maybe TRBD1 (6 bases). This CDR3 spans 16 amino acids. Germline V gives CDR1 LNHDA, CDR2 SQIVND (reference sequence). V shed 5 bases and J shed 1 base, with 14 bases lying between them. In DNA, the CDR3 is TGTGCCAGTAGTCCCTCTCCGGGACAGAACACCGGGGAGCTGTTTTTT. It codes for CASSPSPGQNTGELFF.

CDR3 bases: TGTGCCATCAGTGACATGACAGAGAGTAGCACAGATACGCAGTATTTT. This translates into CAISDMTESSTDTQYF. The rearrangement links TRBV10-3 to TRBJ2-3; TRBD1 might be the D (5 bases). Germline CDR1 reads ENHRY; CDR2 reads SYGVKD. V lost 3 bases and J lost 0, with 13 bases in between. This CDR3 has 16 amino acids.

This clone was detected only once. The V call is TRBV6-1, the J call TRBJ1-4; no clear D. The CDR3 loop spans 11 amino acids. The germline V gene has CDR1 MNHNS and CDR2 SASEGT. V dropped 11 bases and J dropped 8 bases, with 12 bases sitting between them. The CDR3 reads CALGGEEKLFF. The CDR3 nucleotides are TGTGCCTTAGGCGGGGAGGAAAAACTGTTTTTT.

V gene TRBV27 combines with J gene TRBJ1-1; 7 bases fit TRBD1. Per the germline V gene, CDR1 is MNHEY and CDR2 is SMNVEV (reference sequence). The CDR3 totals 14 residues. Losses at the gene ends were 6 bases for V and 4 bases for J; bases not matched to a gene: 8. The CDR3 protein is CASSLGGPGTEAFF. The CDR3 DNA is TGTGCCAGCAGCCTAGGGGGCCCGGGCACTGAAGCTTTCTTT.

To note about this clone: Relative to the germline gene, one junction end is altered; a read error may explain this. The genes are TRBV29-1 and TRBJ1-1, with 7 bases aligning to TRBD1. The CDR3 is made up of 13 amino acids. The V gene's germline CDR1 is SQVTM and CDR2 ANQGSEA. The CDR3: CSVEGGLNTEAFF. CDR3 nucleotide sequence: TGCAGCGTAGAAGGGGGCTTGAACACTGAAGCTTTCTTT.

The chain recombines TRBV28 with TRBJ1-4; no definite D call. CDR1 and CDR2 from the germline V gene are MDHEN and SYDVKM. The CDR3 consists of 14 residues. Trimming took 3 bases from V and 7 from J, leaving 12 bases between them. The CDR3, as DNA: TGTGCCAGCAGTTTGGCGGGGTCGGTTGAAAAACTGTTTTTT. It specifies CASSLAGSVEKLFF. The full variable domain, rest sourced from reference TRBV28 and TRBJ1-4, is DVKVTQSSRYLVKRTGEKVFLECVQDMDHENMFWYRQDPGLGLRLIYFSYDVKMKEKGDIPEGYSVSREKKERFSLILESASTNQTSMYLCASSLAGSVEKLFFGSGTQLSVL.

This chain uses TRBV28 with TRBJ1-1, with 7 nucleotides matching TRBD1. CDR1 MDHEN and CDR2 SYDVKM come from the germline V gene. The CDR3 spans 14 residues. V trimming: 2 bases; J trimming: 1 base; junction bases outside the gene matches: 1. The CDR3 nucleotides are TGTGCCAGCAGTTTAGGGACAGCGAACACTGAAGCTTTCTTT. This sequence encodes CASSLGTANTEAFF.

The chain is built from TRBV5-1 and TRBJ2-5; 7 bases fit TRBD1. The CDR3 extends over 15 amino acids. After removal of 4 bases from V and 5 bases from J, the junction contained 11 bases not matched to a gene. CDR1 and CDR2 from the germline V gene are SGHRS and YFSETQ. The DNA for the CDR3 is TGCGCCAGCAGCAGATCCAACCACAGGGGTGAGACCCAGTACTTC. Translated: CASSRSNHRGETQYF.

Only a few counts were recorded for this clone. V gene TRBV6-1 combines with J gene TRBJ1-2; the match to TRBD1 covers 11 bases. Germline V CDR1 and CDR2: MNHNS, SASEGT. CDR3 length: 16 residues. With 2 bases clipped from V and 2 bases from J, the junction kept 4 bases outside the gene matches. CDR3 region: CASSERRTGGNYGYTF. DNA of the CDR3: TGTGCCAGCAGTGAAAGGAGGACAGGGGGCAACTATGGCTACACCTTC.

This clone came up once. CDR3 sequence (DNA): TGTGCCAGTAGAAAATCACAGGGTCGGGCTAACTATGGCTACACCTTC. It specifies CASRKSQGRANYGYTF. This chain joins TRBV19 and TRBJ1-2; a possible D gene is TRBD1 (6 bases). The germline V gene encodes CDR1 LNHDA and CDR2 SQIVND (reference sequence). The CDR3 length is 16 residues. Trimming cost V 6 bases and J 0 bases, with 17 bases left between them.

The CDR3 loop is CSAVGRWSYEQYF. The CDR3, as DNA: TGCAGCGCTGTAGGGAGGTGGTCCTACGAGCAGTACTTC. The rearrangement links TRBV29-1 to TRBJ2-7; weak D call: TRBD2 (6 bases). The germline CDR1 and CDR2 sequences are SQVTM and ANQGSEA. The CDR3 sequence is 13 residues long. The V end was cut by 7 bases, the J end by 1 base, with 14 bases between.

The V gene is TRBV29-1, the J gene TRBJ2-5, with a tentative D call TRBD1 (5 bases). This CDR3 contains 13 residues. Germline-derived CDR1 and CDR2 are SQVTM and ANQGSEA. V lost 0 bases and J lost 5, with 10 bases in between. CDR3 sequence: CSVEEGRGETQYF. Written as DNA, the CDR3 is TGCAGCGTTGAAGAGGGTAGGGGCGAGACCCAGTACTTC.

The rearrangement links TRBV10-3 to TRBJ2-2; TRBD2 matches at 9 bases. The V and J ends lost 8 bases and 3 bases, in that order; junction bases with no gene match: 7. This CDR3 spans 15 amino acids. Germline V gene data show CDR1 as ENHRY and CDR2 as SYGVKD. In DNA, the CDR3 is TGTGCCATCCGCGGGGGGGCGATTGACACCGGGGAGCTGTTTTTT. Translated: CAIRGGAIDTGELFF.

The genes are TRBV18 and TRBJ1-2; no clear D gene. Germline CDR1 and CDR2: KGHSH and LQKENI. The CDR3 spans 15 residues. The germline V and J ends were trimmed by 3 bases and 6 bases, with 17 bases remaining between them. DNA for the CDR3: TGTGCCAGCTCACCCATGGATACCCTAGTGCATGGCTACACCTTC. Translation: CASSPMDTLVHGYTF.

This sequence joins TRBV19 and TRBJ1-4; D unresolved. With 6 bases removed from V and 5 bases from J, the gap between germline ends came to 16 bases. This CDR3 spans 15 amino acids. CDR1 LNHDA and CDR2 SQIVND come from the germline V gene (reference sequence). The CDR3 here is CASRSGRRRNEKLFF. The CDR3 DNA follows: TGTGCCAGTAGGAGCGGTCGCCGGCGAAATGAAAAACTGTTTTTT.

This sequence joins TRBV6-6 and TRBJ2-1, with D possibly TRBD1 on 5 matching bases. The germline CDR1 and CDR2 sequences are MNHNY and SVGAGI (reference sequence). V was clipped by 5 bases and J by 3 bases, with 8 bases between them. The CDR3 spans 13 residues. CDR3 residues: CASSPRGYNEQFF. CDR3 sequence (DNA): TGTGCCAGCAGTCCTAGGGGCTACAATGAGCAGTTCTTC.

This chain joins TRBV9 and TRBJ2-7; 9 positions match TRBD2. This CDR3 has 16 amino acids. The ends lost 1 base at V and 7 bases at J; junction bases unmatched: 12. Looked up from germline, CDR1 is SGDLS and CDR2 is YYNGEE. The CDR3 DNA is TGTGCCAGCAGCGTACGTTTGGCGGGGGGGCTCCAGGAGCAGTACTTC. Amino acids: CASSVRLAGGLQEQYF.

This chain links TRBV6-1 with TRBJ1-2; weak D call: TRBD1 (5 bases). V lost 4 bases and J lost 5, with 17 bases in between. CDR3 length: 15 residues. Germline CDR1 and CDR2: MNHNS and SASEGT. This CDR3 is CASSVHRSPTYGYTF. The DNA of the CDR3 is TGTGCCAGCAGTGTGCACAGGTCGCCTACTTATGGCTACACCTTC.